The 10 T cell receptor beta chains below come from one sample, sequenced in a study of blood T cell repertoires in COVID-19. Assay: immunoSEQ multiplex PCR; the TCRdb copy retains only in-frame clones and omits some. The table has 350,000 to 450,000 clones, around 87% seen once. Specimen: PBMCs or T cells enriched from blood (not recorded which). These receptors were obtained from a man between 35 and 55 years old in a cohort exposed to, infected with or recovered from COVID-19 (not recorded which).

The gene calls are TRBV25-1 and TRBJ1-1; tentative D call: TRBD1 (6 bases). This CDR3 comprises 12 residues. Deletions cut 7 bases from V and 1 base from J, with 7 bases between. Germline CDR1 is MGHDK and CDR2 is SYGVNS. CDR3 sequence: CASTTGNTEAFF. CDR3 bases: TGTGCCAGCACGACAGGGAACACTGAAGCTTTCTTT.

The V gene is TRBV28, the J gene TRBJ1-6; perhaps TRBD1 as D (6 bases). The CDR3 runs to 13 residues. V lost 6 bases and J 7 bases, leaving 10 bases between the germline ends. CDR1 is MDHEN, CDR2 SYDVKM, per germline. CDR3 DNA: TGTGCCAGCAGACGGGACACAAATTCACCCCTCCACTTT. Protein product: CASRRDTNSPLHF.

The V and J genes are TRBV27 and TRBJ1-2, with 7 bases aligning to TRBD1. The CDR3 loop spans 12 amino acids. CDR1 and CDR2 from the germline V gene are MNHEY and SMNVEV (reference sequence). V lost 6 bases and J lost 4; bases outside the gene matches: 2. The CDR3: CASSGTAYGYTF. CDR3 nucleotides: TGTGCCAGCAGCGGGACAGCCTATGGCTACACCTTC.

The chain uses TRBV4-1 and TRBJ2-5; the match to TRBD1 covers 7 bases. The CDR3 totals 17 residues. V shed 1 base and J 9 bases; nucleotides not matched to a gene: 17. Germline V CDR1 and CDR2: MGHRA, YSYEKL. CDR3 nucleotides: TGCGCCAGCAGCCAAGTCGGACGTCAGGGGGTCCAAGGGGCCCAGTACTTC. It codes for CASSQVGRQGVQGAQYF.

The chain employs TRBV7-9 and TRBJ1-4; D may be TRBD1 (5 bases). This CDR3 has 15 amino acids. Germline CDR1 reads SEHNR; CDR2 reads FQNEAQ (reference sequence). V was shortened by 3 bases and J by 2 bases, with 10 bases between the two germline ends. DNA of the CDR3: TGTGCCAGCAGCTTCGCGGGGACTACTAATGAAAAACTGTTTTTT. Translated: CASSFAGTTNEKLFF.

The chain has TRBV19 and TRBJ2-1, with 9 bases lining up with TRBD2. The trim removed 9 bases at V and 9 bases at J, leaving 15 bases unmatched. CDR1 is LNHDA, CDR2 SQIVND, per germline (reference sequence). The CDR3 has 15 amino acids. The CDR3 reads CASKPARSGRIEQFF. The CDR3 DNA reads TGTGCCAGCAAACCTGCCCGTAGCGGGAGAATTGAGCAGTTCTTC.

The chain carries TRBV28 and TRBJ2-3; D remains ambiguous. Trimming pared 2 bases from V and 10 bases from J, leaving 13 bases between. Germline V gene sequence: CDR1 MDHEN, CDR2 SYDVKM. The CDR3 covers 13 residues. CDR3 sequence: CASSLGVPSPQYF. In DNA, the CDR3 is TGTGCCAGCAGTTTAGGAGTCCCGAGTCCGCAGTATTTT. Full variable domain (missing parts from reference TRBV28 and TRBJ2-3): DVKVTQSSRYLVKRTGEKVFLECVQDMDHENMFWYRQDPGLGLRLIYFSYDVKMKEKGDIPEGYSVSREKKERFSLILESASTNQTSMYLCASSLGVPSPQYFGPGTRLTVL.

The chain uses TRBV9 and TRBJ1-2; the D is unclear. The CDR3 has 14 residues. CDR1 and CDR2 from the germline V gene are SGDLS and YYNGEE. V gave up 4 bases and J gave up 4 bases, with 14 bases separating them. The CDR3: CASSPPPPVYGYTF. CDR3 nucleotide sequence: TGTGCCAGCAGCCCCCCCCCTCCAGTCTATGGCTACACCTTC.

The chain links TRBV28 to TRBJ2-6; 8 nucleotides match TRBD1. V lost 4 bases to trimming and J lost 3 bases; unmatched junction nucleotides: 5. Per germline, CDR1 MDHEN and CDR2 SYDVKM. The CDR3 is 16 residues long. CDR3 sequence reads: CASSSQGAFGANVLTF. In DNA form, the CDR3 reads TGTGCCAGCAGTTCGCAGGGGGCGTTTGGGGCCAACGTCCTGACTTTC.

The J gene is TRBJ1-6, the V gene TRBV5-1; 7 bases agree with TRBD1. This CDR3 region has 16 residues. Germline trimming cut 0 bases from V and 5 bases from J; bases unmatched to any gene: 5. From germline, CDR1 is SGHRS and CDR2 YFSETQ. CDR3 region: CASSLAGTENNSPLHF. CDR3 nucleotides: TGCGCCAGCAGCTTGGCCGGGACAGAAAATAATTCACCCCTCCACTTT.